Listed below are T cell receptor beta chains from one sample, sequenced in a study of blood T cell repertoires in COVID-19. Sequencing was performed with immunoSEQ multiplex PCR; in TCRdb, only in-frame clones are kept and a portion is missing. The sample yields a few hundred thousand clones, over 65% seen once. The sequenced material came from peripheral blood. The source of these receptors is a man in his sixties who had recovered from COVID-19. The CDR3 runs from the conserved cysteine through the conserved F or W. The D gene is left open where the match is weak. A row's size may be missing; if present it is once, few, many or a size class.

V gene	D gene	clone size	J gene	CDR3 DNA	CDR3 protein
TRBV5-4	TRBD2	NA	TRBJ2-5	TGTGCCAGCAGCTTGGAGGGGATAGCGGGAGTCAGGGAGACCCAGTACTTC	CASSLEGIAGVRETQYF
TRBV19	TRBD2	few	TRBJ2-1	TGTGCCAGTAGTTCCCGGACTAGCGGATACTCCTACAATGAGCAGTTCTTC	CASSSRTSGYSYNEQFF
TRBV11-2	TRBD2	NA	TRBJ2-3	TGTGCCAGCAGCCGCCTGGGGCGGGGGGGCTTAGATACGCAGTATTTT	CASSRLGRGGLDTQYF
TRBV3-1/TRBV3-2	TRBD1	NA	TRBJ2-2	TGTGCCAGCAGCCAATACAGGGGGACCGGGGAGCTGTTTTTT	CASSQYRGTGELFF
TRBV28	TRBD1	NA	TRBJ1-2	TGTGCCAGCAGTTTACAGGGGGCGCGTGGCTACACCTTC	CASSLQGARGYTF
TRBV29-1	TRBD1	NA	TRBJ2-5	TGCAGCACAATGGGACAGTTGACGGTACAAGAGACCCAGTACTTC	CSTMGQLTVQETQYF
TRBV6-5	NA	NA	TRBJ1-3	TGTGCCAGCAGAGGCGACAGCCTCTCTGGAAACACCATATATTTT	CASRGDSLSGNTIYF
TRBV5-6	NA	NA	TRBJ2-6	TGTGCCAGCGGAATGACAGGCCCCTCTGGGGCCAACGTCCTGACTTTC	CASGMTGPSGANVLTF
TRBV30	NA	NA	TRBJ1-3	TGTGCCTGGAGTGGCCTTAGCTCTGGAAACACCATATATTTT	CAWSGLSSGNTIYF
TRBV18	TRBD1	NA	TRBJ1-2	TGTGCCAGCTCACCACGGCCCCAGGACAGGGGACTTGGCTACACCTTC	CASSPRPQDRGLGYTF
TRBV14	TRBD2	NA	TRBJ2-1	TGTGCCAGCAGCCAGGGGACTAGCGGGCGTTGGCGCGACAATGAGCAGTTCTTC	CASSQGTSGRWRDNEQFF
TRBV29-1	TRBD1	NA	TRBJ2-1	TGCAGCGTTGAAATGGTGGGACAGGGGGGCTCGAATGAGCAGTTCTTC	CSVEMVGQGGSNEQFF
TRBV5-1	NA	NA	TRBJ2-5	TGCGCCAGCAGCTTGGCCCAGGCGGGAACCTACCAAGAGACCCAGTACTTC	CASSLAQAGTYQETQYF
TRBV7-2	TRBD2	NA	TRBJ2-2	TGTGCCAGCAGCTTAGTCGGGGGGGTGAACACCGGGGAGCTGTTTTTT	CASSLVGGVNTGELFF
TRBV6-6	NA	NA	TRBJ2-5	TGTGCCAGCAGACGGGGGGCCGCAGACCAAGAGACCCAGTACTTC	CASRRGAADQETQYF
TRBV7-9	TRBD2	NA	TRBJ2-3	TGTGCCAGCAGCTCGACTAGCGGGAGACCCACCCATACGCAGTATTTT	CASSSTSGRPTHTQYF
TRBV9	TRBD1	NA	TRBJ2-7	TGTGCCAGCAGTGCCGGGACAGGAGGCCTCTACGAGCAGTACTTC	CASSAGTGGLYEQYF
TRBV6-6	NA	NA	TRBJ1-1	TGTGCCAGCACGCCTGGCAGGGTGGACACTGAAGCTTTCTTT	CASTPGRVDTEAFF
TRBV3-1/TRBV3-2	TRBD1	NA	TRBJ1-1	TGTGCCAGCAGCCAGACAGGGAATACTGAAGCTTTCTTT	CASSQTGNTEAFF
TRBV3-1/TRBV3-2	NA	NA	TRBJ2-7	TGTGCCAGCAGCCGACTAGGATACGAGCAGTACTTC	CASSRLGYEQYF